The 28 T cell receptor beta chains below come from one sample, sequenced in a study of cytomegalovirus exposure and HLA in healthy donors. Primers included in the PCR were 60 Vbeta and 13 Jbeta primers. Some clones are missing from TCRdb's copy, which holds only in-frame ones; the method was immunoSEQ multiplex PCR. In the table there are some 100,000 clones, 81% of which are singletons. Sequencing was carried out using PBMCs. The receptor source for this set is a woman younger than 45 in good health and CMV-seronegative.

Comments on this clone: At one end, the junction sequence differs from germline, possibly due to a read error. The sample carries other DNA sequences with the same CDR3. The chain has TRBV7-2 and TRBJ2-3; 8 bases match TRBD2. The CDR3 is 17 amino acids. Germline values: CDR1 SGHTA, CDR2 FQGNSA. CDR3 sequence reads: CASSSAEVAGFYRTQYF. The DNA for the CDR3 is TGCGCCAGCAGCTCGGCGGAGGTAGCGGGATTCTACCGTACGCAGTATTTT.

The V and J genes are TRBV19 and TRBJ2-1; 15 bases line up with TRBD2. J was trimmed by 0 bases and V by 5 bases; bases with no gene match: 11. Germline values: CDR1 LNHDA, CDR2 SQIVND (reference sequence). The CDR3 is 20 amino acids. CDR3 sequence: CASSPRTSGRGLSSYNEQFF. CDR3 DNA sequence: TGTGCCAGTAGTCCCCGGACTAGCGGGAGGGGACTGAGCTCCTACAATGAGCAGTTCTTC.

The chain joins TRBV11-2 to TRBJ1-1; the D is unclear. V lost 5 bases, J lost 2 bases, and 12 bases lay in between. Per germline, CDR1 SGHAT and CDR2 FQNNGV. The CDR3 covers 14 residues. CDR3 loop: CASSPLRGNTEAFF. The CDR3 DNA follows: TGTGCCAGCAGCCCCCTACGCGGAAACACTGAAGCTTTCTTT. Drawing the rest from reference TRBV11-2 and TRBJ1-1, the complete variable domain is EAGVAQSPRYKIIEKRQSVAFWCNPISGHATLYWYQQILGQGPKLLIQFQNNGVVDDSQLPKDRFSAERLKGVDSTLKIQPAKLEDSAVYLCASSPLRGNTEAFFGQGTRLTVV.

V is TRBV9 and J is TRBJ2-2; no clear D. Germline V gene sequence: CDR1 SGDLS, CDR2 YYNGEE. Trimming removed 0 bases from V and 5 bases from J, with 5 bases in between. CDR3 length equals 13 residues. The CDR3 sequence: CASSVDSTGELFF. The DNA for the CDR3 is TGTGCCAGCAGCGTAGACTCAACCGGGGAGCTGTTTTTT.

The CDR3 nucleotides read TGCGCCAGCAAACAAGGGACAGGGGAAGTACAGACCCAGTACTTC. As protein: CASKQGTGEVQTQYF. The gene calls are TRBV10-1 and TRBJ2-5; TRBD1 matches at 10 bases. Germline CDR1 and CDR2: WNHNN and SYGVQD (reference sequence). CDR3 length: 15 amino acids. Trimming at V came to 7 bases and at J to 6 bases, leaving 11 bases not matched to a gene.

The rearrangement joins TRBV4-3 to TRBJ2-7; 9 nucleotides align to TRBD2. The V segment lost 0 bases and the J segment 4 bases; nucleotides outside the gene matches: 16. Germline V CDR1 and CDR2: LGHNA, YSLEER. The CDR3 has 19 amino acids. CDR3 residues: CASSQEGVSGSGSGYEQYF. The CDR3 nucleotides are TGCGCCAGCAGCCAAGAGGGAGTTTCTGGTAGCGGGAGTGGTTACGAGCAGTACTTC.

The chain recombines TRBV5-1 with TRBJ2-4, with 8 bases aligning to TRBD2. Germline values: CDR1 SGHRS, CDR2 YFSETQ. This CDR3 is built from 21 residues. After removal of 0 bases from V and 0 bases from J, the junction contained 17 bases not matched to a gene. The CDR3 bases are TGCGCCAGCAGCTTGGGGTCCCTACAGCGGGAGACCGACCTAGCCAAAAACATTCAGTACTTC. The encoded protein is CASSLGSLQRETDLAKNIQYF.

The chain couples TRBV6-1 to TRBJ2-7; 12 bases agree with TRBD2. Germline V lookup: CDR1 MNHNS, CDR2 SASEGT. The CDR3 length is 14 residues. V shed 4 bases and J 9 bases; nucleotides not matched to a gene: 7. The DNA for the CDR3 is TGTGCCAGCAGTGTTGAAGGGACTAGCGGGTTGCAGTACTTC. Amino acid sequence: CASSVEGTSGLQYF.

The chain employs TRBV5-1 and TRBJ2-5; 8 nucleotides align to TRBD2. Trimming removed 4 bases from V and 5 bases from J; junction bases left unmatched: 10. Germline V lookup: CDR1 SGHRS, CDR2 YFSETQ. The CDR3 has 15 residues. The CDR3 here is CASSPGNSGIETQYF. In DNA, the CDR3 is TGCGCCAGCAGCCCCGGTAATAGCGGGATTGAGACCCAGTACTTC.

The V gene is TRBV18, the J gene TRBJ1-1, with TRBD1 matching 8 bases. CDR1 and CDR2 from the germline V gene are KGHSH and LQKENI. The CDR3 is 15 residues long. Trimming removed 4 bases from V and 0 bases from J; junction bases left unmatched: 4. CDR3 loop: CASSRGQVMNTEAFF. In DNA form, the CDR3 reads TGTGCCAGCTCACGGGGACAGGTCATGAACACTGAAGCTTTCTTT.

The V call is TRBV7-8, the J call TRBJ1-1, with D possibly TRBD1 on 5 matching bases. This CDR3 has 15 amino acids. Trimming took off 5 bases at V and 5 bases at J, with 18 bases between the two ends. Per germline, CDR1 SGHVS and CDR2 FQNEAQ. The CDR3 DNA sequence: TGTGCCAGCAGCCAAGACAGTTTCCCGGTAACTGAAGCTTTCTTT. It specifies CASSQDSFPVTEAFF.

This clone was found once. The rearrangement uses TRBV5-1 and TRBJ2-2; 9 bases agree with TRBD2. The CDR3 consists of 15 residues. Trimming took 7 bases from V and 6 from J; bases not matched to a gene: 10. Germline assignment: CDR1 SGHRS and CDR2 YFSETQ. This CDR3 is CASASGLAFPGELFF. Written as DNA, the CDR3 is TGCGCCAGCGCCTCGGGACTAGCTTTTCCCGGGGAGCTGTTTTTT.

The CDR3 region is CASSNTGTGANVLTF. The CDR3 DNA follows: TGTGCCAGTAGTAATACAGGAACTGGGGCCAACGTCCTGACTTTC. V usage is TRBV19 and J usage is TRBJ2-6, with D perhaps matching TRBD1 (5 bases). Trimming left V 4 bases short and J 2 bases short, with 9 bases between. Germline CDR1 and CDR2: LNHDA and SQIVND (reference sequence). The CDR3 extends over 15 amino acids.

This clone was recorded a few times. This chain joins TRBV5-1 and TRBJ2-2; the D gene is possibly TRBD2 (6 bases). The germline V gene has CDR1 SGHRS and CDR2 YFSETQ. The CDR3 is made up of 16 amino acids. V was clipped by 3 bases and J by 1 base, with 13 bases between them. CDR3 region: CASSYRPSENTGELFF. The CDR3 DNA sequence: TGCGCCAGCAGCTACCGCCCTAGCGAGAACACCGGGGAGCTGTTTTTT.

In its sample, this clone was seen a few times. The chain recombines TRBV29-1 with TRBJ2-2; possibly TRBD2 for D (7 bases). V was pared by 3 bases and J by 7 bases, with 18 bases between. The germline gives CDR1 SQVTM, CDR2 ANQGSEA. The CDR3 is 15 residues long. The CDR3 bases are TGCAGCGTTGAGGGGGGGGCGTATTACCACGGGGAGCTGTTTTTT. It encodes CSVEGGAYYHGELFF.

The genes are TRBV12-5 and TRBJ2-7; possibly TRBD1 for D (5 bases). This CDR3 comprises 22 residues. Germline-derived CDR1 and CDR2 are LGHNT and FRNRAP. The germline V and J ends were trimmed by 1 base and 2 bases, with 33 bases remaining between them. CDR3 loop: CASGLAALELVGPQVRTYEQYF. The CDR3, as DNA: TGTGCTAGTGGTTTGGCCGCCCTCGAATTGGTAGGTCCACAGGTTCGGACCTACGAGCAGTACTTC.

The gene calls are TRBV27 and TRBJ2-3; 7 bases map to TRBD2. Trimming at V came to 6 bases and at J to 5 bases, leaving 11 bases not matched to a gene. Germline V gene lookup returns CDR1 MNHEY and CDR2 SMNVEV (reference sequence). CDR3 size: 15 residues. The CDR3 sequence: CASSQRGVAVDTQYF. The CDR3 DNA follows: TGTGCCAGCAGCCAGCGGGGCGTCGCGGTAGATACGCAGTATTTT.

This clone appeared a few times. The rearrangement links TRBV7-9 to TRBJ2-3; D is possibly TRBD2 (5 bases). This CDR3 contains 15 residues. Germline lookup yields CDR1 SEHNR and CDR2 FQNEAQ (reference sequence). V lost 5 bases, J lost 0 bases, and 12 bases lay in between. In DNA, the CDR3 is TGTGCCAGCAGCGAGCCCGGCGGGAGCACAGATACGCAGTATTTT. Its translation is CASSEPGGSTDTQYF.

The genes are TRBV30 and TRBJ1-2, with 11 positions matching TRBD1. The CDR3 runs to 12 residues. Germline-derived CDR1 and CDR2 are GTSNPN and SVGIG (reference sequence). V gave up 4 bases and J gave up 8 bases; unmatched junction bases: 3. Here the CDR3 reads CAWIGTGGGYTF. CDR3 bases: TGTGCCTGGATAGGGACAGGGGGAGGCTACACCTTC.

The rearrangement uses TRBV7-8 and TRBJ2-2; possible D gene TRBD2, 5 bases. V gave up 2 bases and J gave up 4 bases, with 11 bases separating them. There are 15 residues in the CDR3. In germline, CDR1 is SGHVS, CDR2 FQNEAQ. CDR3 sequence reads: CASSLILAGTGELFF. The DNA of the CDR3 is TGTGCCAGCAGCTTAATTCTAGCCGGCACCGGGGAGCTGTTTTTT.

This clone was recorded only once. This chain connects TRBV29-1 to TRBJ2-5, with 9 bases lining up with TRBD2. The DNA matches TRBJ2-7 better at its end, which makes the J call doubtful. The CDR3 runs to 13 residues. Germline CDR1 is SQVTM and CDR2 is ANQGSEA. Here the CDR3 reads CSVGIAGDNEQYF. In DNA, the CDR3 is TGCAGCGTTGGAATAGCGGGAGACAACGAGCAGTACTTC.

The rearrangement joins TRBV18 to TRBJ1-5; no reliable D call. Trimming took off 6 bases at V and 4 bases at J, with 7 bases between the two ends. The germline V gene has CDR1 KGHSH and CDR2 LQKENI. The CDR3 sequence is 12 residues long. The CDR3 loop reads CASSYENQPQHF. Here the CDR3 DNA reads TGTGCCAGCTCCTATGAAAATCAGCCCCAGCATTTT.

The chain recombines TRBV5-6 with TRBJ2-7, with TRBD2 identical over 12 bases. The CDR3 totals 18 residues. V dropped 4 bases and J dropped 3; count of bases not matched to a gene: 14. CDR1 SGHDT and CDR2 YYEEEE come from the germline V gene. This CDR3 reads CASSAILAGGHVHYEQYF. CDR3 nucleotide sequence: TGTGCCAGCAGCGCGATACTAGCGGGAGGACATGTTCACTACGAGCAGTACTTC.

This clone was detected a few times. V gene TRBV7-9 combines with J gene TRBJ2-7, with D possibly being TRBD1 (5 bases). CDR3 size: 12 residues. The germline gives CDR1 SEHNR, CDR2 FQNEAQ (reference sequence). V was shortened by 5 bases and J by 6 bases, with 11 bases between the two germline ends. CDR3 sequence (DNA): TGTGCCAGCAGCGAAGGGGCAGTCGAGCAGTACTTC. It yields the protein CASSEGAVEQYF.

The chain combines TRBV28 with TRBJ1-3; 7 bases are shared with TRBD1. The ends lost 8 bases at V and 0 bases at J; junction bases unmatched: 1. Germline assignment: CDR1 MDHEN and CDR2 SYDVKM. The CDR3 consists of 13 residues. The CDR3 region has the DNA TGTGCCAGCGGGACAGCCTCTGGAAACACCATATATTTT. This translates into CASGTASGNTIYF.

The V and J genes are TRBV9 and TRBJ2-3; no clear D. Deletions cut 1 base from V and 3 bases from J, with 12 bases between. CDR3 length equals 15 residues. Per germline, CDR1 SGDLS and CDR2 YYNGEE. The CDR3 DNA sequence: TGTGCCAGCAGCGTACAGAGCGTACCTACAGATACGCAGTATTTT. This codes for CASSVQSVPTDTQYF.

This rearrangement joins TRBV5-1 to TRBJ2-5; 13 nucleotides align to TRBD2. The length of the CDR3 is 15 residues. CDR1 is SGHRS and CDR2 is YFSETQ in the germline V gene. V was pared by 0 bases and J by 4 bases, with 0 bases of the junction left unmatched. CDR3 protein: CASSLGTSGRETQYF. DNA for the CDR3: TGCGCCAGCAGCTTGGGGACTAGCGGGAGAGAGACCCAGTACTTC.

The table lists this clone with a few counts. The chain's CDR3 is CASSQGTQGTIYF. The CDR3 DNA reads as TGCGCCAGCAGCCAGGGTACACAGGGTACCATATATTTT. The chain couples TRBV4-3 to TRBJ1-3; D perhaps matches TRBD1 (6 bases). V lost 3 bases and J lost 10, with 13 bases in between. Germline V lookup: CDR1 LGHNA, CDR2 YSLEER. CDR3 length: 13 residues.